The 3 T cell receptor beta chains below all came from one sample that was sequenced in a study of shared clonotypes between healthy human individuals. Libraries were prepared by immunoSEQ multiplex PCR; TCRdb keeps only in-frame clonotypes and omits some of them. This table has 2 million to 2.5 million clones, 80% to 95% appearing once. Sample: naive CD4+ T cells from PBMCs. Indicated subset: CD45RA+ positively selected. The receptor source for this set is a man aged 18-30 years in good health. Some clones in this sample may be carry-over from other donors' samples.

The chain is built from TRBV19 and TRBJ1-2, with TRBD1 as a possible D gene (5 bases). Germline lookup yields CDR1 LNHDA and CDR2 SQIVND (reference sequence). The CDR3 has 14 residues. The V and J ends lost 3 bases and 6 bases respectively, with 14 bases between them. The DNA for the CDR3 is TGTGCCAGTAGTATCTCCCGGGACGGGGATGGCTACACCTTC. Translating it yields CASSISRDGDGYTF.

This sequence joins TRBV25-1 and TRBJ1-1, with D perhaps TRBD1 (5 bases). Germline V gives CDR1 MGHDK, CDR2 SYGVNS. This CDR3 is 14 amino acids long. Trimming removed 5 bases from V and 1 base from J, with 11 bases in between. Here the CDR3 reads CASSRDGANTEAFF. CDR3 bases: TGTGCCAGCAGTCGGGACGGGGCGAACACTGAAGCTTTCTTT.

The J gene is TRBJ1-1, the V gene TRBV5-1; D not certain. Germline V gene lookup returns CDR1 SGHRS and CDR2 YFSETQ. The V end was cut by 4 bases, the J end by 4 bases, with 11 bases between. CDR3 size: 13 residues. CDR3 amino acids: CASSRTPGTEAFF. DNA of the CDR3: TGCGCCAGCAGCCGCACCCCGGGCACTGAAGCTTTCTTT. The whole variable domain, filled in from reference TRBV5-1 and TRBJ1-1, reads KAGVTQTPRYLIKTRGQQVTLSCSPISGHRSVSWYQQTPGQGLQFLFEYFSETQRNKGNFPGRFSGRQFSNSRSEMNVSTLELGDSALYLCASSRTPGTEAFFGQGTRLTVV.